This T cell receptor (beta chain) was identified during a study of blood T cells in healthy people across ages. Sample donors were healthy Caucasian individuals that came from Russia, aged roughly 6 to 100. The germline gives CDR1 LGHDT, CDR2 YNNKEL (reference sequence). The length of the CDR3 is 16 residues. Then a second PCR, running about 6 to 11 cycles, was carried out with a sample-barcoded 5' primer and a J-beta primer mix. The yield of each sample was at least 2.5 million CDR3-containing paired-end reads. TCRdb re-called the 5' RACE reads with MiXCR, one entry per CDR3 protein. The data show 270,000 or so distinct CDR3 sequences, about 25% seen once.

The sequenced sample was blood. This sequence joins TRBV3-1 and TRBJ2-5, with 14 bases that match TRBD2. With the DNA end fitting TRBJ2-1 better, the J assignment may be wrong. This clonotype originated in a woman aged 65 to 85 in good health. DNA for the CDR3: TGTGCCAGCAGCCAGGGGACTAGCGGGAGAATCTATGAGCAGTTCTTC. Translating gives CASSQGTSGRIYEQFF.